The rows below give T cell receptor beta chains drawn from one sample of a study of T cell repertoires in cytomegalovirus infection. TCRdb re-analysed the reads in MiXCR, keeping a single row per CDR3 protein. The sample records 200,000 to 300,000 distinct CDR3 sequences, 9.1% being singletons. The specimen sequenced was PBMCs. The receptors derive from a human donor in good health (CMV status not recorded). Some clones in this sample may be carry-over from other donors' samples. Both conserved end residues are part of each CDR3.

CDR3 protein: CASRKTSPNTGELFF
V gene: TRBV6-1
J gene: TRBJ2-2

CDR3 protein: CASSLALGSGELFF
V gene: TRBV7-2
J gene: TRBJ2-2

CDR3 protein: CASSLIRGEQYF
V gene: TRBV7-2
J gene: TRBJ2-7

CDR3 protein: CASSDLNSDRVYEETQYF
V gene: TRBV6-1
J gene: TRBJ2-5

CDR3 protein: CATSRDDGNYGYTF
V gene: TRBV15
J gene: TRBJ1-2

CDR3 protein: CASSPSGADEQYF
V gene: TRBV11-3
J gene: TRBJ2-7

CDR3 protein: CASTPLGGYTGELFF
V gene: TRBV7-9
J gene: TRBJ2-2

CDR3 protein: CASSWTSGRAGYNEQFF
V gene: TRBV5-1
J gene: TRBJ2-1

CDR3 protein: CASGLAGGRTDTQYF
V gene: TRBV7-2
J gene: TRBJ2-3

CDR3 protein: CASSTVSNQPQHF
V gene: TRBV28
J gene: TRBJ1-5

CDR3 protein: CASRMGMTGTHEQYF
V gene: TRBV7-9
J gene: TRBJ2-7

CDR3 protein: CASSSLRGSTDTQYF
V gene: TRBV7-9
J gene: TRBJ2-3

CDR3 protein: CASSRPSGKSNEQFF
V gene: TRBV2
J gene: TRBJ2-1

CDR3 protein: CASSLNRLATGEQFF
V gene: TRBV7-3
J gene: TRBJ2-1

CDR3 protein: CASRGDQIYEQYF
V gene: TRBV6-4
J gene: TRBJ2-7

CDR3 protein: CASSPPSNQPQHF
V gene: TRBV7-2
J gene: TRBJ1-5

CDR3 protein: CASSPTGPGANEKLFF
V gene: TRBV12-3/TRBV12-4
J gene: TRBJ1-4